This passage covers 13 T cell receptor beta chains from one sample sequenced in a study of CD8+ T cells in alopecia areata (dated by TCRdb to between 2018 and 2020). Sample time point, as interpreted from the label and publication: less than 25 weeks on oral tofacitinib. The treatment or condition label, as the study defines it: oral pan-JAK inhibitor, 5-10 mg twice daily. Receptors were amplified or captured by the immunoSEQ multiplex PCR assay. For TCR sequencing, RNA was extracted from every sample and reverse transcribed into cDNA to serve as template. TCRdb stores this immuneACCESS table with in-frame sequences only. Part of the clones is absent; in the studies checked, under half of the shortfall reflects unresolved V genes, and no reason is known for the rest. The sample table contains under 200,000 clones; only one count was recorded for 50% to 65% of them. About 14% of the sample lies in the top ten.

Sample: CD4+ T cells sorted from blood, taken at week 24, from a patient treated with tofacitinib. The receptors here all came from a human donor with alopecia areata.

The V gene is TRBV6-5, the J gene TRBJ1-5, with TRBD1 identical over 7 bases. The junction had 3 bases not matched to a gene; V was cut back by 5 bases and J by 2 bases. Germline CDR1 reads MNHEY; CDR2 reads SVGAGI. The CDR3 extends over 14 amino acids. The CDR3 DNA follows: TGTGCCAGCAGTAGGACAGGCCGCAATCAGCCCCAGCATTTT. Encoded protein: CASSRTGRNQPQHF.

This sequence joins TRBV2 and TRBJ1-1; no clear D. This CDR3 region has 13 residues. Trimming removed 4 bases at V and 7 bases at J, with 13 bases between. Germline V CDR1 and CDR2: SNHLY, FYNNEI. Here the CDR3 DNA reads TGTGCCAGCAGTGGAGCTGGGAATGTTGAAGCTTTCTTT. It codes for CASSGAGNVEAFF.

The sample holds a few counts of this clone. The chain recombines TRBV7-2 with TRBJ1-2, with a weak D call TRBD1 (5 bases). Germline-derived CDR1 and CDR2 are SGHTA and FQGNSA. V was shortened by 2 bases and J by 0 bases, with 13 bases between the two germline ends. CDR3 length equals 16 residues. CDR3: CASSLSPSGANYGYTF. The CDR3 nucleotides read TGTGCCAGCAGCTTATCCCCTTCGGGGGCTAACTATGGCTACACCTTC.

The J gene is TRBJ2-7, the V gene TRBV27, with TRBD1 matching 8 bases. The CDR3 contains 15 residues. The germline CDR1 and CDR2 sequences are MNHEY and SMNVEV (reference sequence). V shed 5 bases, J shed 0 bases, and the junction held 6 bases outside the gene matches. CDR3 nucleotides: TGTGCCAGCAGTACCCGGGACAGGAGCTCCTACGAGCAGTACTTC. It yields the protein CASSTRDRSSYEQYF.

The chain combines TRBV30 with TRBJ2-3; possibly TRBD2 for D (6 bases). V shed 5 bases and J shed 3 bases, with 18 bases lying between them. Germline loops: CDR1 GTSNPN, CDR2 SVGIG (reference sequence). The CDR3 covers 15 residues. Written as DNA, the CDR3 is TGTGCCTGGGGCCGGCGCACTGGGGGGACAGATACGCAGTATTTT. This codes for CAWGRRTGGTDTQYF.

This sequence joins TRBV30 and TRBJ2-1; 8 bases agree with TRBD1. The CDR3 contains 14 residues. Germline values: CDR1 GTSNPN, CDR2 SVGIG (reference sequence). V lost 2 bases to trimming and J lost 3 bases; unmatched junction nucleotides: 3. In nucleotides, the CDR3 is TGTGCCTGGAGTCAGGGGGCTGTCTACAATGAGCAGTTCTTC. This translates into CAWSQGAVYNEQFF.

There are a few counts of this clone. This chain links TRBV2 with TRBJ1-2; TRBD1 might be the D (5 bases). The germline V and J ends were trimmed by 7 bases and 1 base, with 10 bases remaining between them. CDR3 length: 13 residues. CDR1 SNHLY and CDR2 FYNNEI come from the germline V gene. CDR3 in amino acids: CASKHRNNYGYTF. The CDR3 nucleotides are TGTGCCAGCAAACACAGGAATAACTATGGCTACACCTTC.

This clone was seen more than once but under ten times. Here the CDR3 DNA reads TGTGCCATCAGTGAGCCCCGCGGGGCTAGCACAGATACGCAGTATTTT. As protein: CAISEPRGASTDTQYF. The chain is built from TRBV10-3 and TRBJ2-3, with D possibly TRBD2 on 6 matching bases. Looked up from germline, CDR1 is ENHRY and CDR2 is SYGVKD. The length of the CDR3 is 16 residues. The germline V and J ends were trimmed by 2 bases and 0 bases, with 12 bases remaining between them.

This clone is a singleton in its sample. This chain connects TRBV4-1 to TRBJ2-5, with D perhaps matching TRBD1 (6 bases). V dropped 3 bases and J dropped 4 bases, with 15 bases sitting between them. The CDR3 runs 15 residues. Per germline, CDR1 MGHRA and CDR2 YSYEKL. The CDR3 DNA follows: TGCGCCAGCAGCCAGCTACAGGGACCTAGAGAGACCCAGTACTTC. Encoded protein: CASSQLQGPRETQYF.

The genes are TRBV7-2 and TRBJ1-4, with no clear D. This CDR3 spans 15 amino acids. Germline V lookup: CDR1 SGHTA, CDR2 FQGNSA. V lost 5 bases, J lost 0 bases, and 10 bases lay in between. The DNA of the CDR3 is TGTGCCAGCAGCCCCGGACCGTCAACTAATGAAAAACTGTTTTTT. Translation: CASSPGPSTNEKLFF.

This rearrangement joins TRBV29-1 to TRBJ1-3; D ambiguous. This CDR3 contains 12 residues. Germline CDR1 and CDR2: SQVTM and ANQGSEA. Trimming shortened V by 4 bases and J by 8 bases, and 12 bases separated the two germline ends. The DNA for the CDR3 is TGCAGCGTTGGGCAGTCTGAGGACACCATATATTTT. It translates to CSVGQSEDTIYF.

The chain couples TRBV7-9 to TRBJ2-3; TRBD1 agrees at 9 bases. Germline V gene sequence: CDR1 SEHNR, CDR2 FQNEAQ (reference sequence). J gave up 1 base and V 5 bases, and 4 bases lay outside the gene matches. This CDR3 region has 15 residues. The CDR3: CASSPRDRGTDTQYF. Here the CDR3 DNA reads TGTGCCAGCAGCCCCCGGGACAGGGGCACAGATACGCAGTATTTT. Full variable domain (rest looked up from reference TRBV7-9 and TRBJ2-3): DTGVSQNPRHKITKRGQNVTFRCDPISEHNRLYWYRQTLGQGPEFLTYFQNEAQLEKSRLLSDRFSAERPKGSFSTLEIQRTEQGDSAMYLCASSPRDRGTDTQYFGPGTRLTVL.

This clone was counted a few times. J is TRBJ2-7 and V is TRBV29-1; D unclear. V lost 7 bases to trimming and J lost 4 bases, with 20 bases between them. The CDR3 is 14 residues long. The V gene's germline CDR1 is SQVTM and CDR2 ANQGSEA. CDR3 coding DNA: TGCAGCGCCCGCCGTGGGGAAGGTCTTTACGAGCAGTACTTC. As protein: CSARRGEGLYEQYF.